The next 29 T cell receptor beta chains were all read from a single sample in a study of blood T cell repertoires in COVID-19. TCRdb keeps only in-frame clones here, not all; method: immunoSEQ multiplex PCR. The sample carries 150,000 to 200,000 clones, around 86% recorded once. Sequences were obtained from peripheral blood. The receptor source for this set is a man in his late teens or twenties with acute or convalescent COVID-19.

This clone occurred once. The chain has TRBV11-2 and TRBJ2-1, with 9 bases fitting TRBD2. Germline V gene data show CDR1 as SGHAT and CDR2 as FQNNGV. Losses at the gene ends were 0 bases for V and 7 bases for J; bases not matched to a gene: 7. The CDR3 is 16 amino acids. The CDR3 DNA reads TGTGCCAGCAGCTTAGAGGCCCAGCGGGGGGTTAATGAGCAGTTCTTC. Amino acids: CASSLEAQRGVNEQFF.

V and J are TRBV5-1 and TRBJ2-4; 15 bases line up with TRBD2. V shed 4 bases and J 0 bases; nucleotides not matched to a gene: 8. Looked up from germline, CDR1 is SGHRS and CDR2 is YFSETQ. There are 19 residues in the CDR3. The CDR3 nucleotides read TGCGCCAGCAGCCTCCGGACTAGCGGGGGGGCCGTAGCCAAAAACATTCAGTACTTC. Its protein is CASSLRTSGGAVAKNIQYF.

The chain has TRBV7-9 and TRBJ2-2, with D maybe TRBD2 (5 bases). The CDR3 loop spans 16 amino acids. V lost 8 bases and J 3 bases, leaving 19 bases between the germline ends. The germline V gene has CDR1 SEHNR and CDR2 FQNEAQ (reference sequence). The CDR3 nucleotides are TGTGCCAGCTCCCCAAGTTTTTTGCGGGACACCGGGGAGCTGTTTTTT. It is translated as CASSPSFLRDTGELFF. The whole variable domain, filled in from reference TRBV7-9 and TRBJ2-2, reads DTGVSQNPRHKITKRGQNVTFRCDPISEHNRLYWYRQTLGQGPEFLTYFQNEAQLEKSRLLSDRFSAERPKGSFSTLEIQRTEQGDSAMYLCASSPSFLRDTGELFFGEGSRLTVL.

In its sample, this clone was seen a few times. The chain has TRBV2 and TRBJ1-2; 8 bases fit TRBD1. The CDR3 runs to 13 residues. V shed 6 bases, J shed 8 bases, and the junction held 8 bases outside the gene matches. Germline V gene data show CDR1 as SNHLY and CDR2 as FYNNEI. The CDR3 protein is CASSDRTGFGYTF. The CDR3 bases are TGTGCCAGCAGCGATCGGACAGGGTTCGGCTACACCTTC.

The CDR3 DNA reads as TGTGCCAGCAGTGAAGGACAGGGGGTCACCGGGGAGCTGTTTTTT. It codes for CASSEGQGVTGELFF. The V and J genes are TRBV2 and TRBJ2-2, with TRBD1 matching over 9 bases. Per the germline V gene, CDR1 is SNHLY and CDR2 is FYNNEI. CDR3 length: 15 amino acids. V trimming: 1 base; J trimming: 4 bases; junction bases outside the gene matches: 1.

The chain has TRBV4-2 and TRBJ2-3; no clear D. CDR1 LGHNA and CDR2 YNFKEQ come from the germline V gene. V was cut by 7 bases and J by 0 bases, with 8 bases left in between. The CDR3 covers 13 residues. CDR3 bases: TGTGCCAGCAACCTAACTAGCACAGATACGCAGTATTTT. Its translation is CASNLTSTDTQYF.

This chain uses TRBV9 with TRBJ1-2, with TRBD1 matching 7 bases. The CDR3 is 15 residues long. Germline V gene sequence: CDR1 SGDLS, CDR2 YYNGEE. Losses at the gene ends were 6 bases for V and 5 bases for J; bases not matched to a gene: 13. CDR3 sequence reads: CASNINRDSGYGYTF. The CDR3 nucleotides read TGTGCCAGCAACATTAACCGGGACAGCGGATATGGCTACACCTTC.

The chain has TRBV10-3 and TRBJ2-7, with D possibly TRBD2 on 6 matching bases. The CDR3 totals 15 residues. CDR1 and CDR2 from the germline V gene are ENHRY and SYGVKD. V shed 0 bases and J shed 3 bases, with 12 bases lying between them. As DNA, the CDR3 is TGTGCCATCAGTGAGTCGATGGGCGGGAACTACGAGCAGTACGTC. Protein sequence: CAISESMGGNYEQYV.

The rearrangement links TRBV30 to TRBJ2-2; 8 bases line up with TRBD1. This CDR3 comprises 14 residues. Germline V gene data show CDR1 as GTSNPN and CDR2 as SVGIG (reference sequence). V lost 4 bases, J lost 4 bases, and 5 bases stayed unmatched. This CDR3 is CAWTKTGVTGELFF. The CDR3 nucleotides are TGTGCCTGGACTAAGACAGGGGTCACCGGGGAGCTGTTTTTT.

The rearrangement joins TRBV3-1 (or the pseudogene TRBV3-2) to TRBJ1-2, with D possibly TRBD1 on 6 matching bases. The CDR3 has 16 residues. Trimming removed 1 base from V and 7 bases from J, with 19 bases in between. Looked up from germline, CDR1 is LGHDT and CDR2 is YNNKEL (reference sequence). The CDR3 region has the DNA TGTGCCAGCAGCCAAGCCTCAGGGGCCGGATGGGCTGGCTACACCTTC. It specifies CASSQASGAGWAGYTF.

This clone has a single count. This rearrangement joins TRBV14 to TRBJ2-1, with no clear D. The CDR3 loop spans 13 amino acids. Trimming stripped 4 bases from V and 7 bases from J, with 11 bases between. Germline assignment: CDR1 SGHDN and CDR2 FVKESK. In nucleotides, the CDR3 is TGTGCCAGCAGCCCCCTGTTCGGGAATGAGCAGTTCTTC. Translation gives CASSPLFGNEQFF.

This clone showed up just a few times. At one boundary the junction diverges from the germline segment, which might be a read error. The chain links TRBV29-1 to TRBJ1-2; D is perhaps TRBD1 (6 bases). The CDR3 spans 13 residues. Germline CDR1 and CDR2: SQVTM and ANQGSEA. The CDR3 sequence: CSVEGGRGYDYTF. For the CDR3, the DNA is TGCAGCGTTGAAGGCGGCAGGGGATATGACTACACCTTC.

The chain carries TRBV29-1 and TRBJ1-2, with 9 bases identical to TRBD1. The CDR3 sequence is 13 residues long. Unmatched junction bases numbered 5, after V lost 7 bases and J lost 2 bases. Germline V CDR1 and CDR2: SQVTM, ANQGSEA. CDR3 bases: TGCAGCGACGACGGACAGGGGAACTATGGCTACACCTTC. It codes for CSDDGQGNYGYTF.

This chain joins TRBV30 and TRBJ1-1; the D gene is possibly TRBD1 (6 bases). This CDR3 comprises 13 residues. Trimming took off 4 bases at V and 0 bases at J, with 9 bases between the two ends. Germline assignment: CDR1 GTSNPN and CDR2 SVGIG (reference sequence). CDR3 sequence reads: CAWKTGMNTEAFF. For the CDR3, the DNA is TGTGCCTGGAAAACAGGGATGAACACTGAAGCTTTCTTT.

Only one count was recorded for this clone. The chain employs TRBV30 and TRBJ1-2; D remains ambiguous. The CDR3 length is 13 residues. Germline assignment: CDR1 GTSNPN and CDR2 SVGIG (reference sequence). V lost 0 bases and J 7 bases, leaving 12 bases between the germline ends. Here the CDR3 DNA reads TGTGCCTGGAGTGTACAGCGGCAGTCTGGCTACACCTTC. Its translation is CAWSVQRQSGYTF.

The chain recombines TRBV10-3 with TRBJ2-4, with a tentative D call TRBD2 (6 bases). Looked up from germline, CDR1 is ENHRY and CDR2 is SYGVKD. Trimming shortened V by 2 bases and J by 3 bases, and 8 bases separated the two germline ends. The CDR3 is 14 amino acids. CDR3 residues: CAISEQGGKNIQYF. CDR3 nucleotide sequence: TGTGCCATCAGTGAGCAGGGAGGCAAAAACATTCAGTACTTC.

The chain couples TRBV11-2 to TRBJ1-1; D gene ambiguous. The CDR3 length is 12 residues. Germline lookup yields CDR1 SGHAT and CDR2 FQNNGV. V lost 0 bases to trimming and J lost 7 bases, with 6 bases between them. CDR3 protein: CASSLDRGEAFF. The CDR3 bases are TGTGCCAGCAGCTTAGATCGGGGTGAAGCTTTCTTT.

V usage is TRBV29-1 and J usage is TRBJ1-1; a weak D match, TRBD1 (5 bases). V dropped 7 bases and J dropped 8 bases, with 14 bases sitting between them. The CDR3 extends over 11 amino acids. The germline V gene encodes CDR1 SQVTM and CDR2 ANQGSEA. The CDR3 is CSALTGEEAFF. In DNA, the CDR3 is TGCAGCGCCCTAACAGGCGAAGAAGCTTTCTTT.

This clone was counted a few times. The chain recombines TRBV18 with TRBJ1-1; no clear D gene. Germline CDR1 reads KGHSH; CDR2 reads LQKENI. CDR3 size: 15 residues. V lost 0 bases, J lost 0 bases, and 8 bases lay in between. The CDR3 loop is CASSPPNKLNTEAFF. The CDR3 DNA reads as TGTGCCAGCTCACCACCGAACAAGTTGAACACTGAAGCTTTCTTT.

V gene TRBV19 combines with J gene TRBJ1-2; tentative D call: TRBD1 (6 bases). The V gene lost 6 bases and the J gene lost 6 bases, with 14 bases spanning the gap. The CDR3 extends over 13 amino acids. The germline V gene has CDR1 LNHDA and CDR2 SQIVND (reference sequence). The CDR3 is CASRSTGGHGYTF. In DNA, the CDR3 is TGTGCCAGTAGGTCGACGGGGGGGCATGGCTACACCTTC.

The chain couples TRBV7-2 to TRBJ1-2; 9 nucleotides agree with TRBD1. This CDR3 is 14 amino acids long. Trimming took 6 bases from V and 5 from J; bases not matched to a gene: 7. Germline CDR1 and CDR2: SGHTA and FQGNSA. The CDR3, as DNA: TGTGCCAGCAGACCTCGGACAGGGGAATATGGCTACACCTTC. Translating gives CASRPRTGEYGYTF. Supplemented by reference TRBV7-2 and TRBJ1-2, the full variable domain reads GAGVSQSPSNKVTEKGKDVELRCDPISGHTALYWYRQSLGQGLEFLIYFQGNSAPDKSGLPSDRFSAERTGGSVSTLTIQRTQQEDSAVYLCASRPRTGEYGYTFGSGTRLTVV.

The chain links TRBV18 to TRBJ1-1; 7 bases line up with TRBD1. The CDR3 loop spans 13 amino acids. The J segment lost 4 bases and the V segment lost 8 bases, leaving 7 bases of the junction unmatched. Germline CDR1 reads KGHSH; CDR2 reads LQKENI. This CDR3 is CASTYRGTTEAFF. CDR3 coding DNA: TGTGCCAGCACCTACAGGGGAACCACTGAAGCTTTCTTT.

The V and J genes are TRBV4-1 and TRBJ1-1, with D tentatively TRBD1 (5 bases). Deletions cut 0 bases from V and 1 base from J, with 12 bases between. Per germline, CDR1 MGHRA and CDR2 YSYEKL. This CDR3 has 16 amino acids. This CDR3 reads CASSQDRGRENTEAFF. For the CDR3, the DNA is TGCGCCAGCAGCCAAGATAGGGGCAGGGAGAACACTGAAGCTTTCTTT.

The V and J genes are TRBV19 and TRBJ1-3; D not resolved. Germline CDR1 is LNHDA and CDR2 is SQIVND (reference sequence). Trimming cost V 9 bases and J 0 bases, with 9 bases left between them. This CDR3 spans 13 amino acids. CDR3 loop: CASRGFSGNTIYF. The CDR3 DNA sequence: TGTGCCAGCAGAGGGTTCTCTGGAAACACCATATATTTT.

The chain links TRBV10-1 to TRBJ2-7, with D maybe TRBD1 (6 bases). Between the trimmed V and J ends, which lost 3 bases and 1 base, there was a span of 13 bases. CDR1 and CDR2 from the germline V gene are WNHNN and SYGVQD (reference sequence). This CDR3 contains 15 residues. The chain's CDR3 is CASSDGTGSSYEQYV. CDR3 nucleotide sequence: TGCGCCAGCAGTGATGGCACAGGGAGTTCCTACGAGCAGTACGTC.

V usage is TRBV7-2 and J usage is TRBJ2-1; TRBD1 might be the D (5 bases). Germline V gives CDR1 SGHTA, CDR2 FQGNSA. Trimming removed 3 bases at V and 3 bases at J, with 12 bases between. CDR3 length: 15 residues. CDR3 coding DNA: TGTGCCAGCAGCTTTGACAGAAGAAACTACAATGAGCAGTTCTTC. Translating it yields CASSFDRRNYNEQFF.

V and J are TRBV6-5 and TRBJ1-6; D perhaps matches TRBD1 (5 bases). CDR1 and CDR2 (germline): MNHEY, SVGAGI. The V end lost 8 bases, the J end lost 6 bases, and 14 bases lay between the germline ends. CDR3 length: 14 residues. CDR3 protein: CASAGWGSNSPLHF. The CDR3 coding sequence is TGTGCCAGCGCAGGTTGGGGCTCTAATTCACCCCTCCACTTT.

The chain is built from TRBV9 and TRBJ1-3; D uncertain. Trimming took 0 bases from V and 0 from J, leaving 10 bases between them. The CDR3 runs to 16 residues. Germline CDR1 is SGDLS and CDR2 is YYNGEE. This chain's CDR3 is CASSVAATHSGNTIYF. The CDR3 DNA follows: TGTGCCAGCAGCGTAGCCGCGACACACTCTGGAAACACCATATATTTT.

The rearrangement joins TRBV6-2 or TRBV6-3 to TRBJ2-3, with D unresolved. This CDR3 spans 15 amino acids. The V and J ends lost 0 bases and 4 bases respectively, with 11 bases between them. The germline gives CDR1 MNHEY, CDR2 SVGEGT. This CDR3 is CASSYSGNRADTQYF. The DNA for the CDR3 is TGTGCCAGCAGTTACTCCGGAAACAGAGCAGATACGCAGTATTTT.